The 15 T cell receptor beta chains below all came from one sample that was sequenced in a study of tumor-infiltrating lymphocytes in primary liver carcinoma. Unsorted bulk tissue of about 20-32 mg yielded co-extracted RNA and DNA. cDNA specific to TCR beta was made from around 470 ng of total RNA, with a constant-region primer employed for priming. Libraries of TCR beta came from three nested multiplex PCR rounds with slightly modified ARM-PCR. With TRBV1-TRBV30 forward primers and a C-beta reverse primer, the first two PCR rounds were run for roughly 9 cycles each. TCRdb used MiXCR to reprocess the multiplex PCR reads, holding one entry per CDR3 protein. The profile covers about 48,000 distinct CDR3 sequences, with 70% to 85% appearing a single time and over 25% taken by the ten largest. Sequenced: liver tumor tissue from sampling region 3. Subset: tumor region T3, left-lateral pole. The receptors derive from a man aged 35-49 years with primary liver carcinoma and hepatitis B virus infection.

This clonotype was recorded many times. V and J are TRBV28 and TRBJ1-5; D possibly corresponds to TRBD1 (6 bases). Germline-derived CDR1 and CDR2 are MDHEN and SYDVKM. V lost 4 bases and J 4 bases, leaving 17 bases between the germline ends. The CDR3 is made up of 16 amino acids. The CDR3 bases are TGTGCCAGCAGTTCAGGGGTCCTGACAGTAAATCAGCCCCAGCATTTT. Protein product: CASSSGVLTVNQPQHF.

To note about this clonotype: At one end the junction does not follow the germline gene, possibly because of a read error. The V gene is TRBV11-3, the J gene TRBJ2-3; D gene uncertain. This CDR3 comprises 13 residues. The germline V gene encodes CDR1 SGHNT and CDR2 YENEEA. The CDR3 nucleotides read TGTGATTGCAGTTGGGGTGAGGCAGATACACAGTATTTT. Amino acids: CDCSWGEADTQYF. Full variable domain (outside the CDR3, taken from reference TRBV11-3 and TRBJ2-3): EAGVVQSPRYKIIEKKQPVAFWCNPISGHNTLYWYLQNLGQGPELLIRYENEEAVDDSQLPKDRFSAERLKGVDSTLKIQPAELGDSAVYLCDCSWGEADTQYFGPGTRLTVL.

As for this clonotype: The junction departs from germline at one end; a sequencing error may be responsible. The chain combines TRBV11-2 with TRBJ2-1; 14 bases match TRBD2. The germline V gene has CDR1 SGHAT and CDR2 FQNNGV. This CDR3 comprises 17 residues. The CDR3, as DNA: TGTGCCAGCAACAGAGGGACTAGCGGGAGCTCCTACGATGAGCAGCTCTTC. This encodes CASNRGTSGSSYDEQLF.

Comment on this clonotype: One end of the junction does not line up with germline, which may come from a read error. The chain links TRBV11-2 to TRBJ2-2; a possible D gene is TRBD2 (7 bases). CDR3 length: 17 amino acids. Germline values: CDR1 SGHAT, CDR2 FQNNGV. CDR3 sequence (DNA): TGTGCCAGTAGCTTACTAGGGGGAGGGCCTGGCACAGGGGAGCTGTTTTTT. Its protein product is CASSLLGGGPGTGELFF.

On this clonotype itself: This sequence may be a read error, since a much larger clone differs from it by one base. The CDR3, as DNA: TGTACCAGCAGCTTCACAGGGAACGAGCAGTACTTC. It translates to CTSSFTGNEQYF. The V call is TRBV7-2, the J call TRBJ2-7; D may be TRBD1 (6 bases). CDR3 length: 12 amino acids. V lost 3 bases to trimming and J lost 5 bases, with 8 bases between them. Germline CDR1 SGHTA, CDR2 FQGNSA.

On this clonotype: A junction boundary mismatches the germline segment, possibly from a read error. This chain joins TRBV6-6 and TRBJ1-6; 8 bases are shared with TRBD1. There are 16 residues in the CDR3. The germline gives CDR1 MNHNY, CDR2 SVGAGI (reference sequence). The CDR3 nucleotides are TGTGCCAGCAGCCTACCTACGGGACAGGCCGATTCACCCATCCACTTT. The encoded protein is CASSLPTGQADSPIHF.

V usage is TRBV28 and J usage is TRBJ2-7; D call uncertain. Trimming left V 10 bases short and J 3 bases short, with 16 bases between. This CDR3 is 13 amino acids long. CDR1 MDHEN and CDR2 SYDVKM come from the germline V gene. The CDR3, as DNA: TGTGCCATCTCACGCCAATTCATCTACGAGCAGTACTTC. Translated: CAISRQFIYEQYF.

Concerning this clonotype itself: A junction end diverges from the germline sequence, so it may reflect a read error. The rearrangement uses TRBV5-1 and TRBJ2-5; perhaps TRBD2 as D (5 bases). CDR3 size: 15 residues. CDR1 and CDR2 from the germline V gene are SGHRS and YFSETQ. The CDR3: CASSLGASRSENQYF. In DNA, the CDR3 is TGCGCCAGCAGCTTGGGCGCTAGCAGGAGTGAGAACCAGTACTTC.

Details on this clonotype: Since the CDR3 does not end with the conserved phenylalanine or tryptophan, this likely comes from a read error. The chain recombines TRBV9 with TRBJ2-1, with D unclear. V lost 4 bases and J 1 base, leaving 12 bases between the germline ends. Germline CDR1 reads SGDLS; CDR2 reads YYNGEE. This CDR3 region has 15 residues. CDR3 in amino acids: CASSPFKGSYNEQFY. The CDR3 DNA is TGTGCCAGCAGCCCGTTCAAAGGTTCCTACAATGAGCAGTTCTAC.

This clonotype is a singleton in its sample. A junction boundary mismatches the germline segment, possibly from a read error. The rearrangement links TRBV18 to TRBJ2-7, with D perhaps matching TRBD2 (6 bases). This CDR3 has 15 residues. Germline CDR1 is KGHSH and CDR2 is LQKENI. The CDR3 sequence: CASPLDGGASDEQYF. The CDR3 DNA follows: TGTGCCAGCCCACTTGACGGAGGGGCTAGCGACGAGCAGTATTTC. Full variable domain (remainder filled in from reference TRBV18 and TRBJ2-7): NAGVMQNPRHLVRRRGQEARLRCSPMKGHSHVYWYRQLPEEGLKFMVYLQKENIIDESGMPKERFSAEFPKEGPSILRIQQVVRGDSAAYFCASPLDGGASDEQYFGPGTRLTVT.

V and J are TRBV6-6 and TRBJ1-1; D is ambiguous. The length of the CDR3 is 15 residues. Germline V CDR1 and CDR2: MNHNY, SVGAGI (reference sequence). Trimming stripped 6 bases from V and 4 bases from J, with 18 bases between. DNA of the CDR3: TGTGCCAGCAGCACCCGGACGGTTATGAGCACTGAAGCTTTCTTT. This gives the protein CASSTRTVMSTEAFF.

The gene calls are TRBV4-2 and TRBJ2-5; D uncertain. The CDR3 covers 19 residues. CDR1 is LGHNA and CDR2 is YNFKEQ in the germline V gene. Trimming stripped 4 bases from V and 6 bases from J, with 30 bases between. DNA of the CDR3: TGTGCCAGCAGCCGGACCTGGTCCTCAATAGGAGCTATTGGAAAGACCCAGTACTTC. As protein: CASSRTWSSIGAIGKTQYF.

Comment on this clonotype: A read error is possible here, since a much larger clone lies one base away. The gene calls are TRBV28 and TRBJ1-5, with a weak D call TRBD1 (6 bases). The CDR3 has 16 residues. V gave up 0 bases and J gave up 4 bases, with 13 bases separating them. Germline CDR1 MDHEN, CDR2 SYDVKM. The DNA of the CDR3 is TGTGCCAGCAGTTTATGTGCGGGGGCGAAGAATCAGCCCCAGCATTTT. It is translated as CASSLCAGAKNQPQHF.

The rearrangement joins TRBV18 to TRBJ2-3; 7 bases align to TRBD1. Germline CDR1 reads KGHSH; CDR2 reads LQKENI. The CDR3 consists of 15 residues. V shed 3 bases, J shed 6 bases, and the junction held 9 bases outside the gene matches. Here the CDR3 reads CASSPRDSPWDTQYF. CDR3 sequence (DNA): TGTGCCAGCTCACCCAGGGACAGTCCCTGGGATACGCAGTATTTT. Filled out from reference TRBV18 and TRBJ2-3, the complete variable domain reads NAGVMQNPRHLVRRRGQEARLRCSPMKGHSHVYWYRQLPEEGLKFMVYLQKENIIDESGMPKERFSAEFPKEGPSILRIQQVVRGDSAAYFCASSPRDSPWDTQYFGPGTRLTVL.

This clonotype turned up a few times. The CDR3 ends on some other residue instead of the conserved phenylalanine or tryptophan, so this is likely a read error. V usage is TRBV2 and J usage is TRBJ2-7, with 9 bases matching TRBD1. The length of the CDR3 is 15 residues. Germline V lookup: CDR1 SNHLY, CDR2 FYNNEI. V lost 8 bases to trimming and J lost 5 bases; unmatched junction nucleotides: 13. This CDR3 is CASLVPGQGQDEQYS. The CDR3 DNA is TGTGCCAGCTTAGTCCCGGGACAGGGACAGGACGAGCAGTACTCC.